The 22 T cell receptor beta chains presented below share a single source sample, sequenced in a study of cytomegalovirus exposure and HLA in healthy donors. Researchers ran the PCR with 60 Vbeta and 13 Jbeta primers. Only in-frame clones appear in the TCRdb table, and some are missing; sequencing was by immunoSEQ multiplex PCR. The sample has some 130,000 clones; approximately 70% are singletons. The sequenced sample consisted of PBMCs. These receptors were obtained from a woman aged 60-75 years in good health and CMV-seropositive.

The V call is TRBV6-5, the J call TRBJ1-1; D uncertain. The length of the CDR3 is 14 residues. The germline V and J ends were trimmed by 0 bases and 7 bases, with 12 bases remaining between them. Germline-derived CDR1 and CDR2 are MNHEY and SVGAGI. The DNA for the CDR3 is TGTGCCAGCAGTTACTCGAGAGGGCCGAATGAAGCTTTCTTT. It is translated as CASSYSRGPNEAFF.

This clone showed up just once. The chain carries TRBV6-5 and TRBJ1-2; D might be TRBD1 (6 bases). The germline V gene encodes CDR1 MNHEY and CDR2 SVGAGI. Deletions cut 0 bases from V and 2 bases from J, with 13 bases between. The CDR3 covers 16 residues. CDR3 nucleotides: TGTGCCAGCAGTTACTCGGGGGCGGGTCGAAACTATGGCTACACCTTC. Protein sequence: CASSYSGAGRNYGYTF.

The chain joins TRBV5-6 to TRBJ2-1; D gene ambiguous. There are 13 residues in the CDR3. Trimming left V 2 bases short and J 4 bases short, with 7 bases between. Germline V CDR1 and CDR2: SGHDT, YYEEEE. The CDR3 DNA is TGTGCCAGCAGCTTAACATATTACAATGAGCAGTTCTTC. It codes for CASSLTYYNEQFF. The full variable domain, rest sourced from reference TRBV5-6 and TRBJ2-1, is DAGVTQSPTHLIKTRGQQVTLRCSPKSGHDTVSWYQQALGQGPQFIFQYYEEEERQRGNFPDRFSGHQFPNYSSELNVNALLLGDSALYLCASSLTYYNEQFFGPGTRLTVL.

The chain uses TRBV6-1 and TRBJ1-4; unclear D gene. The CDR3 consists of 15 residues. The germline CDR1 and CDR2 sequences are MNHNS and SASEGT. The V end was cut by 6 bases, the J end by 3 bases, with 14 bases between. The CDR3 protein is CASRELGLANEKLFF. CDR3 nucleotides: TGTGCCAGCAGAGAGCTAGGTCTAGCTAATGAAAAACTGTTTTTT.

The chain uses TRBV29-1 and TRBJ2-5, with TRBD2 matching over 8 bases. J gave up 5 bases and V 0 bases, and 11 bases lay outside the gene matches. The CDR3 length is 16 residues. Germline V CDR1 and CDR2: SQVTM, ANQGSEA. This CDR3 reads CSVEDGTGGNKETQYF. CDR3 DNA: TGCAGCGTTGAAGATGGGACGGGGGGGAATAAGGAGACCCAGTACTTC.

This sequence joins TRBV11-3 and TRBJ2-7; D is uncertain. This CDR3 contains 14 residues. Germline assignment: CDR1 SGHNT and CDR2 YENEEA. V lost 1 base, J lost 0 bases, and 7 bases lay in between. The CDR3 region is CASSLGHGSYEQYF. The CDR3 DNA is TGTGCCAGCAGCTTAGGCCACGGCTCCTACGAGCAGTACTTC.

The gene calls are TRBV10-3 and TRBJ2-5; 8 nucleotides line up with TRBD2. CDR1 is ENHRY, CDR2 SYGVKD, per germline. V lost 6 bases to trimming and J lost 0 bases; unmatched junction nucleotides: 6. The CDR3 extends over 15 amino acids. The CDR3 DNA reads as TGTGCCATCAGCGGCAGCGGGGGCAACCAAGAGACCCAGTACTTC. It is translated as CAISGSGGNQETQYF.

This chain links TRBV9 with TRBJ2-2, with 7 bases lining up with TRBD2. Germline lookup yields CDR1 SGDLS and CDR2 YYNGEE. After removal of 5 bases from V and 0 bases from J, the junction contained 4 bases not matched to a gene. The CDR3 consists of 15 residues. Here the CDR3 reads CASRGGATNTGELFF. In nucleotides, the CDR3 is TGTGCCAGCAGGGGAGGGGCCACGAACACCGGGGAGCTGTTTTTT.

This clone was observed a handful of times. J is TRBJ2-7 and V is TRBV2, with D uncertain. This CDR3 has 11 residues. V was trimmed by 6 bases and J by 3 bases, leaving 6 bases between them. The V gene's germline CDR1 is SNHLY and CDR2 FYNNEI. The CDR3 coding sequence is TGTGCCAGCAGCCCATTCTACGAGCAGTACTTC. Translation: CASSPFYEQYF.

The V call is TRBV4-1, the J call TRBJ1-5, with D unresolved. Trimming removed 0 bases from V and 11 bases from J, with 20 bases in between. The CDR3 is 16 amino acids. Germline CDR1 MGHRA, CDR2 YSYEKL. CDR3 region: CASSQEGRNLGSAQHF. The CDR3 DNA reads as TGCGCCAGCAGCCAAGAAGGGAGGAACCTGGGATCGGCCCAGCATTTT.

The chain joins TRBV27 to TRBJ1-5; 8 positions match TRBD1. Unmatched junction bases numbered 10, after V lost 5 bases and J lost 7 bases. The germline CDR1 and CDR2 sequences are MNHEY and SMNVEV (reference sequence). The CDR3 has 15 amino acids. This CDR3 reads CASSPDRGDLQPQHF. In DNA, the CDR3 is TGTGCCAGCAGTCCTGACAGGGGCGATTTGCAGCCCCAGCATTTT.

The chain joins TRBV5-6 to TRBJ2-1; possible D gene TRBD2, 5 bases. Looked up from germline, CDR1 is SGHDT and CDR2 is YYEEEE. V dropped 3 bases and J dropped 5 bases, with 21 bases sitting between them. The CDR3 is 17 residues long. In DNA form, the CDR3 reads TGTGCCAGCAGCTCCCTAGGGATCACTAGGACCCACAATGAGCAGTTCTTC. Translating it yields CASSSLGITRTHNEQFF.

This sequence joins TRBV9 and TRBJ2-1; D might be TRBD2 (6 bases). Looked up from germline, CDR1 is SGDLS and CDR2 is YYNGEE. Between the trimmed V and J ends, which lost 4 bases and 5 bases, there was a span of 10 bases. The length of the CDR3 is 13 residues. In DNA, the CDR3 is TGTGCCAGCAGCCCCAGGAGGGACAATGAGCAGTTCTTC. Translating it yields CASSPRRDNEQFF.

The V gene is TRBV9, the J gene TRBJ1-3; D remains unclear. The V end was cut by 4 bases, the J end by 2 bases, with 10 bases between. CDR3 size: 14 residues. Germline V gives CDR1 SGDLS, CDR2 YYNGEE. The CDR3 region is CASSPTTAGNTIYF. The CDR3 bases are TGTGCCAGCAGCCCTACCACGGCTGGAAACACCATATATTTT.

The gene calls are TRBV7-8 and TRBJ2-5, with TRBD1 identical over 9 bases. Germline V CDR1 and CDR2: SGHVS, FQNEAQ. The CDR3 is made up of 15 amino acids. Losses at the gene ends were 5 bases for V and 2 bases for J; bases not matched to a gene: 6. Here the CDR3 DNA reads TGTGCCAGCAGCAGAATACAGGGGGCACAAGAGACCCAGTACTTC. Its protein is CASSRIQGAQETQYF. The complete variable domain, with remaining parts taken from reference TRBV7-8 and TRBJ2-5, reads GAGVSQSPRYKVAKRGQDVALRCDPISGHVSLFWYQQALGQGPEFLTYFQNEAQLDKSGLPSDRFFAERPEGSVSTLKIQRTQQEDSAVYLCASSRIQGAQETQYFGPGTRLLVL.

This chain connects TRBV10-3 to TRBJ1-5; 7 bases align to TRBD1. The CDR3 has 13 amino acids. V lost 6 bases and J lost 2; bases outside the gene matches: 1. CDR1 and CDR2 (germline): ENHRY, SYGVKD. The CDR3: CAIRGQGNQPQHF. CDR3 DNA sequence: TGTGCCATCAGAGGACAGGGCAATCAGCCCCAGCATTTT.

This clone was recorded once. The chain carries TRBV19 and TRBJ1-1, with no clear D. V dropped 1 base and J dropped 2 bases, with 8 bases sitting between them. Germline CDR1 reads LNHDA; CDR2 reads SQIVND (reference sequence). The CDR3 runs 14 residues. CDR3 coding DNA: TGTGCCAGTAGTATAGTGGTGGCCAACACTGAAGCTTTCTTT. Amino acids: CASSIVVANTEAFF.

About this clone itself: Relative to the germline gene, one junction end is altered; a read error may explain this. The chain carries TRBV18 and TRBJ2-1, with 7 bases that match TRBD1. The CDR3 sequence is 16 residues long. Germline V gene lookup returns CDR1 KGHSH and CDR2 LQKENI. The CDR3 reads CASSPMGDSSYNEQLF. CDR3 nucleotide sequence: TGTGCCAGCTCACCCATGGGGGACAGCTCCTACAATGAGCAGCTCTTC.

The chain carries TRBV19 and TRBJ2-3, with 12 bases fitting TRBD2. The CDR3 has 17 residues. Losses at the gene ends were 5 bases for V and 2 bases for J; bases not matched to a gene: 8. Germline V gene sequence: CDR1 LNHDA, CDR2 SQIVND (reference sequence). CDR3 sequence: CASSPRLAGELTDTQYF. DNA of the CDR3: TGTGCCAGTAGTCCCCGACTAGCGGGGGAACTCACAGATACGCAGTATTTT.

DNA for the CDR3: TGCGCCAGCAGCTTGTGGGACAGGGGGCGCAATGATTCACCCCTCCACTTT. Protein: CASSLWDRGRNDSPLHF. The rearrangement uses TRBV5-1 and TRBJ1-6; the match to TRBD1 covers 12 bases. This CDR3 has 17 residues. Germline V gene lookup returns CDR1 SGHRS and CDR2 YFSETQ. With V trimmed by 1 base and J by 8 bases, 7 bases remained unmatched.

The rearrangement links TRBV7-2 to TRBJ2-7, with D tentatively TRBD1 (6 bases). CDR3 length: 15 residues. The V and J ends lost 1 base and 4 bases respectively, with 14 bases between them. Germline CDR1 is SGHTA and CDR2 is FQGNSA. The CDR3, as DNA: TGTGCCAGCAGCTTAGGGTCAGGGACACAGTACGAGCAGTACTTC. Protein product: CASSLGSGTQYEQYF.

The chain joins TRBV6-1 to TRBJ2-1; 10 bases match TRBD1. Germline V gives CDR1 MNHNS, CDR2 SASEGT. Trimming removed 6 bases from V and 7 bases from J; junction bases left unmatched: 6. The CDR3 is made up of 14 amino acids. CDR3 loop: CASRGQGSMNEQFF. CDR3 bases: TGTGCCAGCAGGGGACAGGGGTCGATGAATGAGCAGTTCTTC.